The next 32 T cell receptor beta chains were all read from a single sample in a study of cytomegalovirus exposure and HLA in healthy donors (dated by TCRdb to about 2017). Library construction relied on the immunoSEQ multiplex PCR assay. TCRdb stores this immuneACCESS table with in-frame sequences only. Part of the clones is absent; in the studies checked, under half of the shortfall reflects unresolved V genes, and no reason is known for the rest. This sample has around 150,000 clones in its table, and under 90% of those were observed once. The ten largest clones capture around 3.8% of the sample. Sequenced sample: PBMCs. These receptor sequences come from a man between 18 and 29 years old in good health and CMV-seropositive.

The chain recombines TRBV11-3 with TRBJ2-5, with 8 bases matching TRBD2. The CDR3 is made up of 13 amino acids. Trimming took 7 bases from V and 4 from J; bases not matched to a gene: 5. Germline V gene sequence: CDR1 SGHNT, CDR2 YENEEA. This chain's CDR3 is CASKAGAGETQYF. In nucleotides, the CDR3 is TGTGCCAGCAAAGCGGGGGCGGGAGAGACCCAGTACTTC.

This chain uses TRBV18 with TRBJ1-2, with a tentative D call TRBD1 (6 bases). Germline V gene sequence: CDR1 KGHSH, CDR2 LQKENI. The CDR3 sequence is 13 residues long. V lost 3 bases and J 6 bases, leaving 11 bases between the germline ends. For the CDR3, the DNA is TGTGCCAGCTCACCCGATAACAGGGATGGCTACACCTTC. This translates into CASSPDNRDGYTF. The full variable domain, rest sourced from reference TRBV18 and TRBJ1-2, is NAGVMQNPRHLVRRRGQEARLRCSPMKGHSHVYWYRQLPEEGLKFMVYLQKENIIDESGMPKERFSAEFPKEGPSILRIQQVVRGDSAAYFCASSPDNRDGYTFGSGTRLTVV.

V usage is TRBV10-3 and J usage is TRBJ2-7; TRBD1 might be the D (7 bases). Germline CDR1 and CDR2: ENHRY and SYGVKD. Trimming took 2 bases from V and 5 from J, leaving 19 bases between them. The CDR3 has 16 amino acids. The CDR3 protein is CAISEGPTGDFHEQYF. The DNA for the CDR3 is TGTGCCATCAGTGAGGGTCCCACAGGGGACTTCCACGAGCAGTACTTC.

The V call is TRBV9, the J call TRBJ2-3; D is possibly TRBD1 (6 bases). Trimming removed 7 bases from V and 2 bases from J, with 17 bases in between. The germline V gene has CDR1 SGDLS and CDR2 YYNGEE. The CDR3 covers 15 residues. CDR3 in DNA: TGTGCCAGCCATAAGTTAACAGGGTACACAGATACGCAGTATTTT. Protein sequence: CASHKLTGYTDTQYF.

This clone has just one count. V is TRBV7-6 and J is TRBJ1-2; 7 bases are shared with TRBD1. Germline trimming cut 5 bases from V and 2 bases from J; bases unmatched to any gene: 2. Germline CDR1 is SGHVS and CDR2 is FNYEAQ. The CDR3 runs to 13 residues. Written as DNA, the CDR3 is TGTGCCAGCAGCCCGACAGGGAACTATGGCTACACCTTC. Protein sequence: CASSPTGNYGYTF. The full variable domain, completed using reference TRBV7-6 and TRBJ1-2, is GAGVSQSPRYKVTKRGQDVALRCDPISGHVSLYWYRQALGQGPEFLTYFNYEAQQDKSGLPNDRFSAERPEGSISTLTIQRTEQRDSAMYRCASSPTGNYGYTFGSGTRLTVV.

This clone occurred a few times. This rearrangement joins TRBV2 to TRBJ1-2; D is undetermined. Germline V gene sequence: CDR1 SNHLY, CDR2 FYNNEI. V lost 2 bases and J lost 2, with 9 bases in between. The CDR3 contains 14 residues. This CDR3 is CASSERVTNYGYTF. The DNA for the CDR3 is TGTGCCAGCAGTGAACGAGTGACAAACTATGGCTACACCTTC. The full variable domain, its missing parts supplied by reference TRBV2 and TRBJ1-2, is EPEVTQTPSHQVTQMGQEVILRCVPISNHLYFYWYRQILGQKVEFLVSFYNNEISEKSEIFDDQFSVERPDGSNFTLKIRSTKLEDSAMYFCASSERVTNYGYTFGSGTRLTVV.

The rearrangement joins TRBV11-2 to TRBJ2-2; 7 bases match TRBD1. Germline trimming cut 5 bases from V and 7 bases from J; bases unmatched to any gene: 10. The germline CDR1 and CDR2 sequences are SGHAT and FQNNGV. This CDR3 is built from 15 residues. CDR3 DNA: TGTGCCAGCAGCACAGAAGGGGGCGGCCACGGGGAGCTGTTTTTT. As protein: CASSTEGGGHGELFF. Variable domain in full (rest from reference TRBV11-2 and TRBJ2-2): EAGVAQSPRYKIIEKRQSVAFWCNPISGHATLYWYQQILGQGPKLLIQFQNNGVVDDSQLPKDRFSAERLKGVDSTLKIQPAKLEDSAVYLCASSTEGGGHGELFFGEGSRLTVL.

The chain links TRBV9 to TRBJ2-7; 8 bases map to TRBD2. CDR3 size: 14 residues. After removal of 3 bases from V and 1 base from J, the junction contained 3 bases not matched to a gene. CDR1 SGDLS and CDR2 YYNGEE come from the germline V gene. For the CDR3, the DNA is TGTGCCAGCAGCGAAAGACTAGCGTCCTACGAGCAGTACTTC. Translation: CASSERLASYEQYF.

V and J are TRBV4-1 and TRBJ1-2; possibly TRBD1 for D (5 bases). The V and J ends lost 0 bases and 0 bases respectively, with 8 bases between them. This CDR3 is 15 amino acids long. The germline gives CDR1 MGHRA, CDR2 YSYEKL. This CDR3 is CASSQDQGSNYGYTF. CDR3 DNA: TGCGCCAGCAGCCAAGACCAGGGTTCTAACTATGGCTACACCTTC.

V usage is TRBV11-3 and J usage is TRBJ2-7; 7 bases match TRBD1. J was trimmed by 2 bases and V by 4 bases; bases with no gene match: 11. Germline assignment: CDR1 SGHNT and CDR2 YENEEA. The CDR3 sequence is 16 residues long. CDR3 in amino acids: CASSSPVKGATYEQYF. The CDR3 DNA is TGTGCCAGCAGCTCGCCGGTGAAGGGGGCGACCTACGAGCAGTACTTC.

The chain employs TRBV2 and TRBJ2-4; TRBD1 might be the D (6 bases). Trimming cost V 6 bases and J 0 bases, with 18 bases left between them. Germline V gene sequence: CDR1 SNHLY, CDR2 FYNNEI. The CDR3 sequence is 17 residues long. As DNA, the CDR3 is TGTGCCAGCAGCAATTCGCAGGGGAGTGTAGCCAAAAACATTCAGTACTTC. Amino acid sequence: CASSNSQGSVAKNIQYF.

DNA of the CDR3: TGTGCCACCAGCAGTGATCTAGCGGGAGGGCTTTACGAGCAGTACTTC. This gives the protein CATSSDLAGGLYEQYF. This sequence joins TRBV15 and TRBJ2-7; 12 bases are shared with TRBD2. This CDR3 comprises 16 residues. Germline assignment: CDR1 LNHNV and CDR2 YYDKDF (reference sequence). The trim removed 3 bases at V and 4 bases at J, leaving 7 bases unmatched.

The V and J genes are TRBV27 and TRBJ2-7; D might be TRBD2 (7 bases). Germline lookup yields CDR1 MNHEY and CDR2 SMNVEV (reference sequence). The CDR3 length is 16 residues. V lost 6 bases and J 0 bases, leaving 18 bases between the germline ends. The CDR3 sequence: CASRRSRGGISYEQYF. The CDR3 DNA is TGTGCCAGCAGGAGATCGCGCGGGGGCATCTCCTACGAGCAGTACTTC.

The CDR3 region is CASSLESEQYF. CDR3 coding DNA: TGTGCCAGCAGCTTAGAGTCAGAACAGTACTTC. The V gene is TRBV7-9, the J gene TRBJ2-7, with D uncertain. Germline CDR1 SEHNR, CDR2 FQNEAQ (reference sequence). Trimming stripped 1 base from V and 10 bases from J, with 8 bases between. The length of the CDR3 is 11 residues.

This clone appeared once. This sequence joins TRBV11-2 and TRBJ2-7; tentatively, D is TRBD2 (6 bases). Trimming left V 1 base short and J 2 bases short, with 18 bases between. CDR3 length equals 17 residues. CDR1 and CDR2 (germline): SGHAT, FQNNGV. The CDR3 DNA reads TGTGCCAGCAGCTTAGGCCTGGAGGACTACCCTGCCTACGAGCAGTACTTC. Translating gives CASSLGLEDYPAYEQYF.

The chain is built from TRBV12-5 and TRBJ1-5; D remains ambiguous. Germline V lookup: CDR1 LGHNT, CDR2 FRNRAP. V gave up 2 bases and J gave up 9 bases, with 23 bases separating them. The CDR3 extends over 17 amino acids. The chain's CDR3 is CASGLRIGSRWFGPQHF. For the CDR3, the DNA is TGTGCTAGTGGTTTGAGGATCGGGAGCAGGTGGTTCGGGCCCCAGCATTTT.

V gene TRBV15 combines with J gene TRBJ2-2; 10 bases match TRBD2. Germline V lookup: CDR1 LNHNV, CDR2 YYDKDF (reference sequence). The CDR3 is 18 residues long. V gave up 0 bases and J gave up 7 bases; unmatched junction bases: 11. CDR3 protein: CATSRDFLWVAGGGELFF. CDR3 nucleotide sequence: TGTGCCACCAGCAGAGATTTTTTATGGGTAGCGGGAGGCGGGGAGCTGTTTTTT.

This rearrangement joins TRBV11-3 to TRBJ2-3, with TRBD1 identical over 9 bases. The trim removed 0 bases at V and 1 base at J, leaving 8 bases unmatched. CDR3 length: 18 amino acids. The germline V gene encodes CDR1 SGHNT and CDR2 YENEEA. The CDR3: CASSLEIRDRVRTDTQYF. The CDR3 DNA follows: TGTGCCAGCAGCTTAGAGATCCGGGACAGGGTTCGCACAGATACGCAGTATTTT.

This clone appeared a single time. CDR3 residues: CSVEGSLAGYTGELFF. The CDR3, as DNA: TGCAGCGTTGAAGGTAGTCTAGCGGGATACACCGGGGAGCTGTTTTTT. The chain uses TRBV29-1 and TRBJ2-2; 9 bases align to TRBD2. The CDR3 is made up of 16 amino acids. The V gene's germline CDR1 is SQVTM and CDR2 ANQGSEA. V dropped 1 base and J dropped 3; count of bases not matched to a gene: 6.

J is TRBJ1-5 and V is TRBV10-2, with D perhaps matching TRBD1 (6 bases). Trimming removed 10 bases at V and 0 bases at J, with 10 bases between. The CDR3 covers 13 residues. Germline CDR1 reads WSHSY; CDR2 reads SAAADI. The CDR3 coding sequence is TGCGCCACTACGGACAGTAGCAATCAGCCCCAGCATTTT. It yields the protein CATTDSSNQPQHF.

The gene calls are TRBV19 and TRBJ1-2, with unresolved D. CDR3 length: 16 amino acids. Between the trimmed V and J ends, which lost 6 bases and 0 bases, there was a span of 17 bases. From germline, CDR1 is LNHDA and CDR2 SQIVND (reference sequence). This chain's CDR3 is CASSLSWPEANYGYTF. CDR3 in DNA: TGTGCCAGTAGCCTCTCCTGGCCTGAAGCTAACTATGGCTACACCTTC.

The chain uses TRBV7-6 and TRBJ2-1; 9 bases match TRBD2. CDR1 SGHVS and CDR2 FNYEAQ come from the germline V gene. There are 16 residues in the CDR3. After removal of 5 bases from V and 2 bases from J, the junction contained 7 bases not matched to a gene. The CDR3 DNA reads TGTGCCAGCAGCCGCACGGGCGGGAGGGCCTACAATGAGCAGTTCTTC. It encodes CASSRTGGRAYNEQFF. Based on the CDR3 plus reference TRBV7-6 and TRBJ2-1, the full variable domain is GAGVSQSPRYKVTKRGQDVALRCDPISGHVSLYWYRQALGQGPEFLTYFNYEAQQDKSGLPNDRFSAERPEGSISTLTIQRTEQRDSAMYRCASSRTGGRAYNEQFFGPGTRLTVL.

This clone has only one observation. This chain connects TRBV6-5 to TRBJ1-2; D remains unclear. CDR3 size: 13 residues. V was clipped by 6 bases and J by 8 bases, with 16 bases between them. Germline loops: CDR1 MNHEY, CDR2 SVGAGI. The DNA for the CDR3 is TGTGCCAGCAGCTTGGGCCGCAGAGAGGGCTACACCTTC. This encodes CASSLGRREGYTF.

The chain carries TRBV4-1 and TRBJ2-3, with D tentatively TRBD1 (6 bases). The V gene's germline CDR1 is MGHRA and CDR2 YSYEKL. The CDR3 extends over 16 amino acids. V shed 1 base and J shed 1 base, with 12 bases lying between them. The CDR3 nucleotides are TGCGCCAGCAGCCAAGCGCCGGGACAAGGCACAGATACGCAGTATTTT. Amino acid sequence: CASSQAPGQGTDTQYF.

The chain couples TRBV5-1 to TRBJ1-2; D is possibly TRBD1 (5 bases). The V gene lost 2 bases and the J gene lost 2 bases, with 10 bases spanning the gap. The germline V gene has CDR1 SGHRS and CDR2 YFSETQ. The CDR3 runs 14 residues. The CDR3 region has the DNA TGCGCCAGCAGCTTAACTCCAGGGAACTATGGCTACACCTTC. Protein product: CASSLTPGNYGYTF.

The CDR3 DNA reads as TGTGCCAGCAGTCCAGGGACAGGGGTCTCTGGGGCCAACGTCCTGACTTTC. Translated, it gives CASSPGTGVSGANVLTF. The chain couples TRBV5-4 to TRBJ2-6; 10 nucleotides match TRBD1. Germline loops: CDR1 SGHNT, CDR2 YYREEE (reference sequence). The CDR3 has 17 amino acids. Germline trimming cut 5 bases from V and 0 bases from J; bases unmatched to any gene: 5.

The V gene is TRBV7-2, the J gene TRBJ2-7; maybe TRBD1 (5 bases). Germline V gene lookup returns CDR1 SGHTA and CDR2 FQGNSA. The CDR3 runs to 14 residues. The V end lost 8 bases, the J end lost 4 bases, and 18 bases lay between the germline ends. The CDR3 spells CASGWGRQLYEQYF. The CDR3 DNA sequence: TGTGCCAGCGGGTGGGGCAGGCAATTATACGAGCAGTACTTC.

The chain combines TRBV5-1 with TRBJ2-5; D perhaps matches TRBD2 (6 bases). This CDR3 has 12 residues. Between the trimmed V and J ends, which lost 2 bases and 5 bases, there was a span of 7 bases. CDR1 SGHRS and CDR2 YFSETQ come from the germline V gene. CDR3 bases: TGCGCCAGCAGCTTTCGGGGGGAGACCCAGTACTTC. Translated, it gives CASSFRGETQYF.

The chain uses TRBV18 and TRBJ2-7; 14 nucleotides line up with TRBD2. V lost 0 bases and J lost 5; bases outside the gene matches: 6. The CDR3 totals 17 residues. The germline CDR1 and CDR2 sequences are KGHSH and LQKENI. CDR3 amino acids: CASSPPGLAGVGNEQYF. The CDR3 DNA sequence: TGTGCCAGCTCACCACCGGGACTAGCGGGAGTGGGGAACGAGCAGTACTTC. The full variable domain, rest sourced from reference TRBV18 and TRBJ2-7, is NAGVMQNPRHLVRRRGQEARLRCSPMKGHSHVYWYRQLPEEGLKFMVYLQKENIIDESGMPKERFSAEFPKEGPSILRIQQVVRGDSAAYFCASSPPGLAGVGNEQYFGPGTRLTVT.

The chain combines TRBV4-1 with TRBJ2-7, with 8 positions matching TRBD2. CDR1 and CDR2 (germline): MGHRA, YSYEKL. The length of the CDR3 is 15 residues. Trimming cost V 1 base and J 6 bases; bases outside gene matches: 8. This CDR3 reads CASSQASAGVGEQYF. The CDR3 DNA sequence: TGCGCCAGCAGCCAAGCCTCAGCGGGAGTGGGCGAGCAGTACTTC.

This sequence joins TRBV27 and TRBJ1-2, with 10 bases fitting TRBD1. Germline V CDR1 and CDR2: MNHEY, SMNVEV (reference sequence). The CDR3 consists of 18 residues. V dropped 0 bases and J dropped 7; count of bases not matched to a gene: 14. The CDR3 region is CASSLSGTGAPYIGGYTF. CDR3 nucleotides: TGTGCCAGCAGTTTATCCGGGACAGGGGCCCCATATATAGGTGGCTACACCTTC.

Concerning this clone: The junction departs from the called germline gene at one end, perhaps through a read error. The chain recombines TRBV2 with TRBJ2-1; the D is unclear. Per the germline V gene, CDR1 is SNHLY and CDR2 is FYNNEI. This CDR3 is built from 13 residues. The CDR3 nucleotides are TGTGCCAGCAGGGAAGACACCTACAATGAGCAGTTCTTC. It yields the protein CASREDTYNEQFF.